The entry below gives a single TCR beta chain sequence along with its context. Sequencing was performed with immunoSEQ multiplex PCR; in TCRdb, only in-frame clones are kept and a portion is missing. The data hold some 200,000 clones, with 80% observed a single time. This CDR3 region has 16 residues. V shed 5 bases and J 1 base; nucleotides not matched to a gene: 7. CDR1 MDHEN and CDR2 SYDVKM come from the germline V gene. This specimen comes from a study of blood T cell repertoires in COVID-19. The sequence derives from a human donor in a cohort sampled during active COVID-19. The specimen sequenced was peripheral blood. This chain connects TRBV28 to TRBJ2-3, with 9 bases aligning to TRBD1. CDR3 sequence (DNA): TGTGCCAGCAGTCTATACAGGGGGCCTGGCACAGATACGCAGTATTTT. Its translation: CASSLYRGPGTDTQYF.